These T cell receptor beta chains were read from a single sample in a study of shared clonotypes between healthy human individuals. The protocol was immunoSEQ multiplex PCR, while the TCRdb copy is restricted to in-frame clones and leaves out a portion. The sample yields roughly 720,000 clones, less than 95% seen once. The specimen was memory CD8+ T cells from PBMCs. These receptors originate from a man aged 18 to 30 in good health. Some clones in this sample may be carry-over from other donors' samples. Each CDR3 is given with its conserved first and last residue. A D gene is named only where the DNA matches it firmly. Clone size, where shown, is once, few, many, or a class for clones that have expanded.

d_call j_call v_call clone_size cdr3_aa cdr3_nt
- TRBJ2-5 TRBV27 - CASSLIGEPQETQYF TGTGCCAGCAGTTTAATTGGAGAGCCCCAAGAGACCCAGTACTTC
TRBD1 TRBJ1-5 TRBV30 - CAWTPSTGINQPQHF TGTGCCTGGACCCCGTCGACAGGGATAAATCAGCCCCAGCATTTT
- TRBJ1-5 TRBV28 - CASGGREYSNQPQHF TGTGCCAGCGGGGGCCGGGAATATAGCAATCAGCCCCAGCATTTT
- TRBJ2-5 TRBV7-9 - CASNDPAGMDKTQYF TGTGCCAGCAACGACCCGGCAGGGATGGACAAGACCCAGTACTTC
TRBD1 TRBJ1-1 TRBV27 once CASSLTGGRLLSSEAFF TGTGCCAGCAGTTTAACAGGGGGCCGGCTACTTTCCTCTGAAGCTTTCTTT
- TRBJ2-3 TRBV28 once CASSLSRGLDTQYF TGTGCCAGCAGTTTATCTCGGGGCCTAGATACGCAGTATTTT
TRBD1 TRBJ1-5 TRBV13 few CASSLRGTGEAGNQPQHF TGTGCCAGCAGCTTAAGAGGGACAGGGGAGGCGGGCAATCAGCCCCAGCATTTT
- TRBJ2-7 TRBV27 - CASKGGSYEQYF TGTGCCAGCAAAGGGGGCTCCTACGAGCAGTACTTC
- TRBJ1-1 TRBV19 once CASSMRPGYVGVGTEAFF TGTGCCAGTAGTATGCGGCCAGGGTACGTAGGGGTGGGCACTGAAGCTTTCTTT
- TRBJ2-7 TRBV4-2 - CASSQGRAVEQYF TGTGCCAGCAGCCAAGGTCGGGCGGTAGAGCAGTACTTC
- TRBJ2-1 TRBV19 - CASSPGTRGDEQFF TGTGCCAGTAGTCCCGGGACCCGCGGCGATGAGCAGTTCTTC
TRBD1 TRBJ2-7 TRBV11-2 - CASSLTGVVNEQYF TGTGCCAGCAGCCTAACAGGGGTAGTTAACGAGCAGTACTTC
TRBD1 TRBJ2-3 TRBV7-9 - CASSPRTGTGTDTQYF TGTGCCAGCAGCCCCCGGACAGGGACGGGCACAGATACGCAGTATTTT
- TRBJ2-3 TRBV27 - CASSPTSIRAGTITDTQYF TGTGCCAGCAGTCCTACATCCATAAGGGCCGGCACCATCACAGATACGCAGTATTTT
- TRBJ1-2 TRBV6-5 - CASTYGNYGYTF TGTGCCAGCACCTACGGGAACTATGGCTACACCTTC
- TRBJ1-5 TRBV6-1 - CASSEWAGLQPQHF TGTGCCAGCAGTGAATGGGCGGGTTTGCAGCCCCAGCATTTT
- TRBJ2-7 TRBV9 - CASSGGTYYEQYF TGTGCCAGCAGCGGGGGGACCTACTACGAGCAGTACTTC
TRBD1 TRBJ2-1 TRBV2 - CASKGASYNEQFF TGTGCCAGCAAGGGGGCATCCTACAATGAGCAGTTCTTC
- TRBJ2-7 TRBV30 - CAWSFAGVYEQYF TGTGCCTGGAGTTTCGCAGGGGTTTACGAGCAGTACTTC
TRBD2 TRBJ2-1 TRBV11-2 once CASSFLAGINNEQFF TGTGCCAGCAGCTTCCTAGCGGGAATCAACAATGAGCAGTTCTTC
- TRBJ2-7 TRBV9 - CASSVAKGSVNEQYF TGTGCCAGCAGCGTAGCTAAGGGATCGGTCAACGAGCAGTACTTC
TRBD1 TRBJ1-1 TRBV6-1 - CASSEWTGGRRKLSGFF TGTGCCAGCAGTGAATGGACAGGGGGGCGTCGCAAGCTTTCGGGGTTCTTT
- TRBJ2-7 TRBV6-5 - CASMENEQYF TGTGCCAGCATGGAAAACGAGCAGTACTTC